This T cell receptor (beta chain) derives from a study of CD8+ T cells in alopecia areata. Study-wide background: Oral tofacitinib (5 to 10 mg twice daily) was administered to treated patients. Study conclusions and caveats: A single nonresponder leaves the baseline CD8+ expansion link to response uncertain. Numerous expanded lesional clones remained in scalp and blood during tofacitinib.

Treatment denoted: oral pan-JAK inhibitor, 5-10 mg twice daily. Cell sorting was applied to PBMCs, and CD4+ and CD8+ T cells were collected. In each case, RNA was isolated and then reverse transcribed into cDNA as the sequencing template. Sequenced by immunoSEQ multiplex PCR; TCRdb stores in-frame clones only, minus some. The sample includes 150,000 to 200,000 clones, less than 70% of them seen just once. To note about this clone: Its antigen is undetermined.

The CDR3 extends over 13 amino acids. Trimming cost V 2 bases and J 6 bases, with 10 bases left between them. The germline CDR1 and CDR2 sequences are MNHEY and SMNVEV (reference sequence). The source material was CD4+ T cells sorted from blood, sampled around week 47, from a patient treated with tofacitinib. The chain combines TRBV27 with TRBJ1-2; D unresolved. The TCR originated in a human donor with alopecia areata. CDR3 coding DNA: TGTGCCAGCAGTTTAATTGGTGGTGATGGCTACACCTTC. Amino acid sequence: CASSLIGGDGYTF.